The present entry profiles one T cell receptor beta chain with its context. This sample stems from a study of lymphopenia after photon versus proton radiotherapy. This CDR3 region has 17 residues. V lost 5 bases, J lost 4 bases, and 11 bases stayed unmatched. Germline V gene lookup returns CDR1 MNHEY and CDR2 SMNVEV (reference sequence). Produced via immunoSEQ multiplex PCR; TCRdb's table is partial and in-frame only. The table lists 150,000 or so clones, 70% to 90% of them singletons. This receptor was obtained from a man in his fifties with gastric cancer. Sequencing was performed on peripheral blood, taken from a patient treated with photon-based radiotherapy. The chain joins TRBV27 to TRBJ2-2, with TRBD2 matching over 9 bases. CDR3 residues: CASSARGLATSTGELFF. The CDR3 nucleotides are TGTGCCAGCAGTGCCCGCGGACTAGCGACATCCACCGGGGAGCTGTTTTTT.